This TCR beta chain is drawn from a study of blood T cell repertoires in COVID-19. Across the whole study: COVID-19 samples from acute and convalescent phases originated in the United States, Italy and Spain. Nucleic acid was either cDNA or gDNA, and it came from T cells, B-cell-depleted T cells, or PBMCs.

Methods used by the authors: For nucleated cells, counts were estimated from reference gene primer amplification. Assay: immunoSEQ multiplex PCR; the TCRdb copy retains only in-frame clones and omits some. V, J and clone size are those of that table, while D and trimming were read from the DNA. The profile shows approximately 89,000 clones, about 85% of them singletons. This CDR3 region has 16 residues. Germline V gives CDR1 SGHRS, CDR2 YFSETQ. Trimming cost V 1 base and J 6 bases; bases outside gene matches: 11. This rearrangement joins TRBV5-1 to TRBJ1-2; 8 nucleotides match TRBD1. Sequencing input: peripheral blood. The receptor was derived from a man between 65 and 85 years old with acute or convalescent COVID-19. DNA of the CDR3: TGCGCCAGCAGCTTGTGGGCTTCAGGGGGCGCCGATGGCTACACCTTC. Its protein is CASSLWASGGADGYTF. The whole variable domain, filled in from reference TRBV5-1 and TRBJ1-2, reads KAGVTQTPRYLIKTRGQQVTLSCSPISGHRSVSWYQQTPGQGLQFLFEYFSETQRNKGNFPGRFSGRQFSNSRSEMNVSTLELGDSALYLCASSLWASGGADGYTFGSGTRLTVV.